Listed below are T cell receptor beta chains from one sample, sequenced in a study of OX40 agonist ivuxolimab in advanced cancers. Clones were sequenced by immunoSEQ multiplex PCR, and TCRdb holds only the in-frame ones, with some missing. Among about 63,000 clones, approximately 92% were seen once, and the ten largest hold roughly a tenth. The sequencing here drew on CD4+ or CD8+ T cells sorted from blood, taken in a trial of the OX40 agonist ivuxolimab. The receptors originated from an adult with an advanced solid tumor such as melanoma, head and neck, liver or kidney cancer. Both conserved end residues are part of each CDR3. Each record gives: clone size, V gene, J gene, D gene, CDR3 protein, CDR3 DNA. A D gene is named only where the DNA matches it firmly. Clone size appears in some rows only: once, few, many, or a class for an expanded clone.

.	TRBV6-7	TRBJ2-6	TRBD1	CASSSKQGAPSGANVLTF	TGTGCCAGCAGTTCTAAACAGGGGGCTCCATCTGGGGCCAACGTCCTGACTTTC
.	TRBV9	TRBJ2-7	.	CASSVGSGSYEQYF	TGTGCCAGCAGCGTAGGGTCAGGGTCCTACGAGCAGTACTTC
.	TRBV18	TRBJ1-3	.	CASSPMGANSGNTIYF	TGTGCCAGCTCACCGATGGGGGCTAACTCTGGAAACACCATATATTTT
few	TRBV10-3	TRBJ1-4	.	CAISGSGTNEKLFF	TGTGCCATCAGTGGGTCGGGGACTAATGAAAAACTGTTTTTT
.	TRBV10-3	TRBJ2-7	TRBD1	CAISAVGTGGYEQYF	TGTGCCATCAGTGCCGTAGGAACAGGGGGTTACGAGCAGTACTTC
few	TRBV10-1	TRBJ2-1	TRBD1	CASSERGQGAREQFF	TGCGCCAGCAGTGAGAGGGGACAGGGGGCACGTGAGCAGTTCTTC
once	TRBV28	TRBJ2-3	.	CASSTIPGSTDTQYF	TGTGCCAGCAGTACAATACCGGGGTCCACAGATACGCAGTATTTT
.	TRBV28	TRBJ2-3	TRBD1	CASSLPPQGASTDTQYF	TGTGCCAGCAGTTTACCACCACAGGGGGCTAGCACAGATACGCAGTATTTT
.	TRBV6-4	TRBJ2-1	.	CASSVRAGWEQFF	TGTGCCAGCAGTGTGCGGGCCGGGTGGGAGCAGTTCTTC
.	TRBV7-9	TRBJ2-7	.	CASSITGTEDSYEQYF	TGTGCCAGCAGCATCACCGGGACCGAGGACAGCTACGAGCAGTACTTC
.	TRBV28	TRBJ1-2	.	CASSHGGEVYGYTF	TGTGCCAGCAGCCATGGCGGGGAGGTTTATGGCTACACCTTC
.	TRBV4-1	TRBJ1-5	.	CASSHTGGSNQPQHF	TGCGCCAGCAGCCATACGGGGGGGTCCAATCAGCCCCAGCATTTT